This passage covers 20 T cell receptor beta chains from one sample sequenced in a study of response to subunit inactivated influenza vaccine (dated by TCRdb to 2016 to 2019). Interpreted using the paper, the time point label stands for: approximately 40 days after influenza vaccine administration. Library prep was done by RT-PCR. Instrument used: Illumina HiSeq 2500. TCRdb handled the public reads itself, with Q25 trimming in fastp and clone calling in MiXCR, and kept productive beta chains. Every distinct CDR3 protein forms one entry, paired with its most common genes and DNA. For this sample the table gives 540,000 or so distinct CDR3 sequences, of which over 10% were detected only once. The biggest ten clones account for 13% of the sample. The specimen was PBMCs from blood, collected roughly 48 days after vaccination. The receptors were sampled from a man between 50 and 59 years old who received an inactivated influenza vaccine. Donor details come from another sample of the same person, matched by shared clones.

This clonotype was seen more than once but under ten times. The CDR3 spells CASIAGGTGRFEQYF. CDR3 bases: TGTGCCAGCATCGCCGGGGGGACAGGGAGGTTCGAGCAGTACTTC. The chain joins TRBV28 to TRBJ2-7; 9 positions match TRBD1. The CDR3 runs 15 residues. V shed 7 bases and J 6 bases; nucleotides not matched to a gene: 13. Germline V lookup: CDR1 MDHEN, CDR2 SYDVKM.

This clonotype showed up just a few times. The chain uses TRBV7-6 and TRBJ2-1; D call uncertain. The V gene lost 0 bases and the J gene lost 4 bases, with 16 bases spanning the gap. The CDR3 spans 17 residues. Germline V gene sequence: CDR1 SGHVS, CDR2 FNYEAQ. The CDR3 bases are TGTGCCAGCAGCTTAGCCACCCAACGGTTGAAGTACAATGAGCAGTTCTTC. This gives the protein CASSLATQRLKYNEQFF.

The chain's CDR3 is CATSDRTVTDTQYF. In DNA form, the CDR3 reads TGTGCCACCAGTGACCGGACAGTCACAGATACGCAGTATTTT. The chain recombines TRBV24-1 with TRBJ2-3; D possibly corresponds to TRBD1 (6 bases). Germline loops: CDR1 KGHDR, CDR2 SFDVKD. Trimming pared 4 bases from V and 2 bases from J, leaving 9 bases between. This CDR3 region has 14 residues.

This clonotype has ten or more counts. This chain uses TRBV7-2 with TRBJ2-1, with 10 bases that match TRBD2. Unmatched junction bases numbered 9, after V lost 5 bases and J lost 11 bases. Germline-derived CDR1 and CDR2 are SGHTA and FQGNSA. This CDR3 region has 14 residues. CDR3 DNA: TGTGCCAGCAGCCCCTTGGGACTAGCGAGACAGCAGTTCTTC. This translates into CASSPLGLARQQFF. The whole variable domain, filled in from reference TRBV7-2 and TRBJ2-1, reads GAGVSQSPSNKVTEKGKDVELRCDPISGHTALYWYRQSLGQGLEFLIYFQGNSAPDKSGLPSDRFSAERTGGSVSTLTIQRTQQEDSAVYLCASSPLGLARQQFFGPGTRLTVL.

The rearrangement uses TRBV5-1 and TRBJ1-4, with 7 bases identical to TRBD1. CDR3 length equals 14 residues. Losses at the gene ends were 2 bases for V and 6 bases for J; bases not matched to a gene: 4. CDR1 SGHRS and CDR2 YFSETQ come from the germline V gene. CDR3 DNA: TGCGCCAGCAGCTTACAGGGGCTGCATGAAAAACTGTTTTTT. This encodes CASSLQGLHEKLFF.

In its sample, this clonotype was seen a few times. The chain joins TRBV28 to TRBJ2-7; perhaps TRBD1 as D (6 bases). The V and J ends lost 5 bases and 1 base respectively, with 18 bases between them. CDR3 length: 16 amino acids. Germline-derived CDR1 and CDR2 are MDHEN and SYDVKM. CDR3 sequence: CASSPQPGTSSYEQYF. The CDR3 region has the DNA TGTGCCAGCAGTCCCCAACCCGGGACAAGTTCCTACGAGCAGTACTTC.

This clonotype was detected only a few times. This chain uses TRBV27 with TRBJ2-3; no firm D call. The ends were cut back, 5 bases at V and 5 bases at J, with 11 bases in the middle. The CDR3 runs 13 residues. Per germline, CDR1 MNHEY and CDR2 SMNVEV (reference sequence). The CDR3, as DNA: TGTGCCAGCAGTATCGACTGGGGAGATACGCAGTATTTT. Protein sequence: CASSIDWGDTQYF.

This clonotype was counted between two and nine times. The V and J genes are TRBV12-3 or TRBV12-4 and TRBJ1-1; TRBD1 might be the D (6 bases). This CDR3 has 14 amino acids. Trimming removed 2 bases at V and 7 bases at J, with 14 bases between. Written as DNA, the CDR3 is TGTGCCAGCAGTTTATACCGGCAGGGGTTTGAAGCTTTCTTT. Amino acids: CASSLYRQGFEAFF.

The chain carries TRBV14 and TRBJ2-7, with a tentative D call TRBD1 (5 bases). The germline V gene encodes CDR1 SGHDN and CDR2 FVKESK. Trimming pared 0 bases from V and 4 bases from J, leaving 31 bases between. The CDR3 runs 21 residues. The CDR3 spells CASSQERFQGPVISLMYEQYF. CDR3 nucleotide sequence: TGTGCCAGCAGCCAAGAACGTTTTCAGGGTCCCGTTATTTCATTGATGTACGAGCAGTACTTC.

This chain joins TRBV5-1 and TRBJ2-1; D might be TRBD1 (5 bases). CDR1 is SGHRS and CDR2 is YFSETQ in the germline V gene. CDR3 length: 15 residues. The V end lost 0 bases, the J end lost 6 bases, and 13 bases lay between the germline ends. As DNA, the CDR3 is TGCGCCAGCAGCTTGGGGGGCAGTAAGGGCAATGAGCAGTTCTTC. Its protein product is CASSLGGSKGNEQFF.

This clonotype was picked up many times. The chain uses TRBV20-1 and TRBJ2-1, with D maybe TRBD2 (6 bases). Per the germline V gene, CDR1 is DFQATT and CDR2 is SNEGSKA (reference sequence). Trimming pared 5 bases from V and 2 bases from J, leaving 13 bases between. The length of the CDR3 is 14 residues. The CDR3 sequence is CSAPPGVPYNEQFF. CDR3 nucleotides: TGCAGTGCTCCCCCGGGGGTCCCCTACAATGAGCAGTTCTTC.

The chain has TRBV20-1 and TRBJ2-1; a weak D match, TRBD1 (6 bases). Germline V gene data show CDR1 as DFQATT and CDR2 as SNEGSKA (reference sequence). The CDR3 runs 14 residues. The V end was cut by 7 bases, the J end by 7 bases, with 20 bases between. The CDR3 DNA reads TGCAGTGTTAGCAAAGGGGGAGACGGGAATGAGCAGTTCTTC. It specifies CSVSKGGDGNEQFF.

A few counts support this clonotype. The chain couples TRBV9 to TRBJ2-3, with 10 bases matching TRBD2. CDR3 length equals 15 residues. Germline CDR1 and CDR2: SGDLS and YYNGEE. V gave up 0 bases and J gave up 5 bases; unmatched junction bases: 3. CDR3 protein: CASSVASGRGDTQYF. The CDR3, as DNA: TGTGCCAGCAGCGTAGCTAGCGGGAGAGGAGATACGCAGTATTTT.

The V and J genes are TRBV7-2 and TRBJ2-2; 7 bases align to TRBD1. The V and J ends lost 4 bases and 5 bases, in that order; junction bases with no gene match: 10. Germline lookup yields CDR1 SGHTA and CDR2 FQGNSA. This CDR3 has 16 residues. The chain's CDR3 is CASSSKTGRSTGELFF. The DNA for the CDR3 is TGTGCCAGCAGCTCAAAGACAGGGCGAAGTACCGGGGAGCTGTTTTTT. Variable domain in full (rest from reference TRBV7-2 and TRBJ2-2): GAGVSQSPSNKVTEKGKDVELRCDPISGHTALYWYRQSLGQGLEFLIYFQGNSAPDKSGLPSDRFSAERTGGSVSTLTIQRTQQEDSAVYLCASSSKTGRSTGELFFGEGSRLTVL.

This clonotype showed up just a few times. The chain is built from TRBV20-1 and TRBJ2-7, with 10 bases that match TRBD2. This CDR3 comprises 15 residues. Germline V gene data show CDR1 as DFQATT and CDR2 as SNEGSKA (reference sequence). V lost 6 bases to trimming and J lost 4 bases; unmatched junction nucleotides: 12. CDR3 protein: CSAQRSGGAFYEQYF. The DNA of the CDR3 is TGCAGTGCCCAGCGGAGCGGGGGGGCATTTTACGAGCAGTACTTC.

This clonotype came up a few times. The chain carries TRBV4-3 and TRBJ1-2; D may be TRBD1 (5 bases). With 0 bases removed from V and 8 bases from J, the gap between germline ends came to 16 bases. This CDR3 has 15 residues. Germline CDR1 reads LGHNA; CDR2 reads YSLEER. CDR3 loop: CASSQDSAGYRGYTF. For the CDR3, the DNA is TGCGCCAGCAGCCAAGATTCCGCAGGGTATCGCGGCTACACCTTC.

The rearrangement uses TRBV5-1 and TRBJ2-7; 12 positions match TRBD2. Looked up from germline, CDR1 is SGHRS and CDR2 is YFSETQ. The CDR3 runs to 14 residues. The J segment lost 4 bases and the V segment lost 4 bases, leaving 3 bases of the junction unmatched. The CDR3 nucleotides read TGCGCCAGCAGCGGCGGACTAGCGGGGTACGAGCAGTACTTC. It yields the protein CASSGGLAGYEQYF.

This clonotype was counted only a few times. This chain joins TRBV20-1 and TRBJ2-7; unclear D gene. V lost 0 bases to trimming and J lost 9 bases, with 12 bases between them. CDR1 DFQATT and CDR2 SNEGSKA come from the germline V gene (reference sequence). CDR3 length: 12 residues. This CDR3 is CSARDKDGMQYF. CDR3 sequence (DNA): TGCAGTGCTAGAGATAAAGACGGCATGCAGTACTTC.

This clonotype was seen repeatedly, ten times or more. This chain uses TRBV5-1 with TRBJ1-6, with 10 bases identical to TRBD1. The germline V gene encodes CDR1 SGHRS and CDR2 YFSETQ. V was clipped by 4 bases and J by 7 bases; unmatched bases: 8. CDR3 size: 16 residues. As DNA, the CDR3 is TGCGCCAGCAGCCTAAAATCGACAGGGGGCAATTCACCCCTCCACTTT. Translated: CASSLKSTGGNSPLHF.

This clonotype was observed a handful of times. V is TRBV3-1 and J is TRBJ1-3, with 7 bases identical to TRBD1. With V trimmed by 4 bases and J by 11 bases, 14 bases remained unmatched. Germline V gives CDR1 LGHDT, CDR2 YNNKEL (reference sequence). The CDR3 runs to 15 residues. The DNA for the CDR3 is TGTGCCAGCAGCCCCTACCGGGACAGTCCGAGCGCCATATATTTT. It yields the protein CASSPYRDSPSAIYF.